This TCR beta chain was sequenced in a study of blood T cells in healthy people across ages. PCR was performed a second time for about 6 to 12 cycles using a sample-barcoded 5' primer and a J-beta primer mix. From the 5' RACE reads, TCRdb called clonotypes with MiXCR, one entry per CDR3 protein. The table lists about 720,000 distinct CDR3 sequences, roughly 25% of them singletons, with 3% to 4% in the top ten. Germline CDR1 and CDR2: SNHLY and FYNNEI. The V gene lost 7 bases and the J gene lost 0 bases, with 18 bases spanning the gap. The CDR3 length is 17 residues. These data were also filed under a second study, of T cells of mothers and their children.

Specimen: blood. This TCR derives from a boy younger than 18 in good health. The chain joins TRBV2 to TRBJ1-4; D perhaps matches TRBD1 (5 bases). DNA of the CDR3: TGTGCCAGCATCGGGTCGACAGAGTCCACAACTAATGAAAAACTGTTTTTT. This sequence encodes CASIGSTESTTNEKLFF.